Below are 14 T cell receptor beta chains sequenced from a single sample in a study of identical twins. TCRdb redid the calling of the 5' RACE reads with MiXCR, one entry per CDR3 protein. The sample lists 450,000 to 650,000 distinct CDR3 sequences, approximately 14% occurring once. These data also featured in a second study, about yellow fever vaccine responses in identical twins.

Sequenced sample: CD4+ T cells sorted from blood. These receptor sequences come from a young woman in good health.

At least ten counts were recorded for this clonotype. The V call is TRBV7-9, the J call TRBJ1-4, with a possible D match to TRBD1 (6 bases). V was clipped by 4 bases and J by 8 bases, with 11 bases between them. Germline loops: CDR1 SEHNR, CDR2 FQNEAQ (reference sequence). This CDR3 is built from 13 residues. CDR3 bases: TGTGCCAGCAGCTGGGCAGGGGAAGAAAAACTGTTTTTT. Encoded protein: CASSWAGEEKLFF. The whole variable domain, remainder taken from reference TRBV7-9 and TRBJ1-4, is DTGVSQNPRHKITKRGQNVTFRCDPISEHNRLYWYRQTLGQGPEFLTYFQNEAQLEKSRLLSDRFSAERPKGSFSTLEIQRTEQGDSAMYLCASSWAGEEKLFFGSGTQLSVL.

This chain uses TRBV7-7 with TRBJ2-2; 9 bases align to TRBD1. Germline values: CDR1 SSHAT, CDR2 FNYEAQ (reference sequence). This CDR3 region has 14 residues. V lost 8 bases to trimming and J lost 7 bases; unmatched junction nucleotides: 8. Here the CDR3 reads CASAMGQGSGELFF. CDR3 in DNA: TGTGCCAGCGCAATGGGACAGGGAAGCGGGGAGCTGTTTTTT.

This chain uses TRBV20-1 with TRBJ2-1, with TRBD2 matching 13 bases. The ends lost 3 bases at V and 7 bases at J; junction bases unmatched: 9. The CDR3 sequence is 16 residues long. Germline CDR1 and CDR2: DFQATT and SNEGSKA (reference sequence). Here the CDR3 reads CSARPGLAGRRNEQFF. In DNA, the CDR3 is TGCAGTGCTAGGCCGGGACTAGCGGGGAGGCGGAATGAGCAGTTCTTC.

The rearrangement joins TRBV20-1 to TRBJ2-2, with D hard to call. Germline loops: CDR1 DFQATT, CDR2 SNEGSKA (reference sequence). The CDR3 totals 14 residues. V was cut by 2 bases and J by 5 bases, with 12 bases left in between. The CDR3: CSARSPMWTGELFF. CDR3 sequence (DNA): TGCAGTGCTAGATCACCCATGTGGACCGGGGAGCTGTTTTTT.

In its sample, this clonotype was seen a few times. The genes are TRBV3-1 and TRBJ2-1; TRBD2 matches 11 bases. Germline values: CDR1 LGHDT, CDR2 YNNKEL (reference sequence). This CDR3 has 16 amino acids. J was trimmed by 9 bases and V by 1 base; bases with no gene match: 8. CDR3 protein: CASSQVLAGVGGEQFF. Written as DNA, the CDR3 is TGTGCCAGCAGCCAAGTACTAGCGGGAGTCGGGGGTGAGCAGTTCTTC.

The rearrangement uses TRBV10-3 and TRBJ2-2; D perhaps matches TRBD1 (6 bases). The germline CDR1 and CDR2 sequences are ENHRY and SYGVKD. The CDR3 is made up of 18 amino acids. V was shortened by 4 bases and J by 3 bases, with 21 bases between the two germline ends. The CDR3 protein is CAISAPGQEIVDTGELFF. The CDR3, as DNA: TGTGCCATCAGTGCGCCGGGACAAGAAATCGTCGACACCGGGGAGCTGTTTTTT.

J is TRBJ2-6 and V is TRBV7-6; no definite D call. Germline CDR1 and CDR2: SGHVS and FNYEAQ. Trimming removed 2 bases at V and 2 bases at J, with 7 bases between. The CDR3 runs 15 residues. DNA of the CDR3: TGTGCCAGCAGCTTAACCGAGGCTGGGGCCAACGTCCTGACTTTC. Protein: CASSLTEAGANVLTF.

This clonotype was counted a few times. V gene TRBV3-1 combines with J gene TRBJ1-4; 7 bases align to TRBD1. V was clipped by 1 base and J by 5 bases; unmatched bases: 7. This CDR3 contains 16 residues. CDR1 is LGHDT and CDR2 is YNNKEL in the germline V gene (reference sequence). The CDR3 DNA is TGTGCCAGCAGCCAAGGCAAGGGGGCTGTGAATGAAAAACTGTTTTTT. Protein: CASSQGKGAVNEKLFF.

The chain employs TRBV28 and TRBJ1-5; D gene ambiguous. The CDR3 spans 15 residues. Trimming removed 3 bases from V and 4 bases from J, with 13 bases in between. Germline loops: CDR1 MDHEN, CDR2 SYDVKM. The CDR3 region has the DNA TGTGCCAGCAGTTTCTCAACGGTTAGGAATCAGCCCCAGCATTTT. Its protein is CASSFSTVRNQPQHF.

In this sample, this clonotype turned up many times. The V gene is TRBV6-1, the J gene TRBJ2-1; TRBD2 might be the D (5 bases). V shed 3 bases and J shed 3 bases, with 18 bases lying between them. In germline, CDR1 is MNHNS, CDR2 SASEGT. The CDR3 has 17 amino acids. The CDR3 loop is CASSDLGGSQSYNEQFF. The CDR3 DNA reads TGTGCCAGCAGTGATCTTGGTGGGAGCCAAAGCTACAATGAGCAGTTCTTC.

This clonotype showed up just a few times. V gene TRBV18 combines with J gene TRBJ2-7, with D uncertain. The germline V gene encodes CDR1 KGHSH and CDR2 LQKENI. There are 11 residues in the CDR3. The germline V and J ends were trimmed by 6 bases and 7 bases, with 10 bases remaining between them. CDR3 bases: TGTGCCAGCTCCCCCGGCCTGGAGCAGTACTTC. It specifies CASSPGLEQYF.

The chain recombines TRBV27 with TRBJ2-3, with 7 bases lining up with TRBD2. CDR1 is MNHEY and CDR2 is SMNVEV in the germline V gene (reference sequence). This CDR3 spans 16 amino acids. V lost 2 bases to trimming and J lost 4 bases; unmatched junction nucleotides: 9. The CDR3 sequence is CASSLEGREAADTQYF. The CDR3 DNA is TGTGCCAGCAGTTTAGAGGGGAGGGAGGCTGCAGATACGCAGTATTTT.

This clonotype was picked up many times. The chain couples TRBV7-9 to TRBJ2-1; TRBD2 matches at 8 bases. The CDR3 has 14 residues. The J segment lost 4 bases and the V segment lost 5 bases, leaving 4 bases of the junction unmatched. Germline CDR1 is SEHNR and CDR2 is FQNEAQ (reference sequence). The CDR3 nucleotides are TGTGCCAGCAGCGTAAGCGGGGGTTACAATGAGCAGTTCTTC. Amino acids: CASSVSGGYNEQFF.

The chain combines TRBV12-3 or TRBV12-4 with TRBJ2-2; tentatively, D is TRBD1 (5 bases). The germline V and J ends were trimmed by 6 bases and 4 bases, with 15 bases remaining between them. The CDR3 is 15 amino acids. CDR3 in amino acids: CASRTNSRGTGELFF. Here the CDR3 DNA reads TGTGCCAGCAGGACGAATAGTAGGGGCACCGGGGAGCTGTTTTTT.